This TCR beta chain was sequenced for a study of shared clonotypes between healthy human individuals. Splitting of CD4+ cells produced CD45RA+ naive and CD45RA-negative memory subsets. Under the authors' procedure: Filtering was not the same, since immunoSEQ gave junction-only sequences without quality scores. The method was immunoSEQ multiplex PCR; TCRdb's version includes in-frame clones alone and lacks a portion of them. Clone size and the V and J calls come from that table; the DNA yielded D and trimming. Of roughly 2.2 million clones in the sample, approximately 90% were seen once. As concerns this clone: Its antigen is unknown. Other nucleotide sequences from this sample produce the same CDR3.

Regarding the study as a whole: It was the few donors that limited the genetic and exposure-history diversity represented. Against clonotypes common to all four donors, non-shared ones had lower generation probabilities.

Per the germline V gene, CDR1 is SEHNR and CDR2 is FQNEAQ (reference sequence). This CDR3 comprises 14 residues. Trimming cost V 5 bases and J 1 base, with 12 bases left between them. This sequence originates from a man younger than 30 in good health. Some clones in this sample may be carry-over from other donors' samples. The sample was naive CD4+ T cells from PBMCs. Subset denoted: CD45RA+ positively selected. This rearrangement joins TRBV7-9 to TRBJ2-7, with D possibly matching TRBD2 (6 bases). In nucleotides, the CDR3 is TGTGCCAGCAGCCTGAGTGGAGGGTCCTACGAGCAGTACTTC. It specifies CASSLSGGSYEQYF.